This paragraph reports one T cell receptor (beta chain). Its binding antigen is unknown. Within one base of it there is no much larger clone, and no base qualities were kept. The immunoSEQ Assay, a bias-controlled multiplex PCR, was used to amplify TCRbeta CDR3 regions from genomic DNA. Under the source paper's analysis protocol: The number of nucleated cells in each sample was estimated by amplification of reference gene primers within the assay. Sequence reads were collapsed and filtered to measure the absolute abundance of every unique TCRbeta CDR3 rearrangement. For each sample, productive Simpson clonality was calculated as the square root of Simpson's diversity index over productive rearrangements. TCRdb stores this immuneACCESS table with in-frame sequences only. Part of the clones is absent; in the studies checked, under half of the shortfall reflects unresolved V genes, and no reason is known for the rest. The DNA gave D and trimming, while V, J and clone size come from that table. The sample yields under 250,000 clones; almost 90% were counted once. The ten largest make up approximately 1.3% of the sample.

The collaborating institutions used their own protocols to collect whole blood in K2EDTA tubes. For TCRbeta analysis, collaborators shipped samples as frozen whole blood, isolated PBMCs, or DNA extracted from either of those sample types. This entry is derived from a study of blood T cell repertoires in COVID-19 (dated by TCRdb to about 2020). About the full investigation: Collaborator samples came from the United States, Italy and Spain and covered acute and convalescent phases of COVID-19. Samples came from the ongoing ImmuneRACE study (first 160 participants) plus 1,254 subjects from 6 global collaborators. The material from the prospective study consisted of cDNA or gDNA derived from T cells, B-cell-depleted T cells, or PBMCs. The sample metadata nearly always contained a de-identified subject ID, COVID-19 status, age in years and sex. Subjects who had been exposed to COVID-19, were actively infected with it, or had recovered from it provided the deeply sampled blood TCRbeta repertoires that made up the dataset. A freely available public database, intended as a resource for researchers studying the immune response to SARS-CoV-2, is where the repertoires were released. Where HLA class I and class II types were available, the types were taken from metadata supplied by the sample provider, not from assay-based typing.

CDR1 is given as SGHRS and CDR2 as YFSETQ, both from the germline V gene. V is shortened by 4 bases, J by 2 bases, and the region joining them spans 12 bases. Reading from cysteine to phenylalanine, the CDR3 counts 14 amino acids. Here the CDR3 DNA is all that survives: 42 bases in frame from base 1. Results and caveats for the whole study, not just this receptor: The quantity of clinical and demographic metadata differed by source and by participant and was supplied without curation.

The specimen sequenced was peripheral blood. The sequence derives from a man at least 80 years old with acute or convalescent COVID-19. The rearranged chain carries TRBV5-1 and TRBJ1-1; TRBD1 is a possible D gene, resting on 5 matching bases. CDR3 reads: CASSKTQGNTEAFF. The DNA sequence is given as TGCGCCAGCAGCAAGACCCAGGGTAACACTGAAGCTTTCTTT.